This TCR beta chain was documented in a study of PD-L1 blockade in urothelial cancer. Study as a whole: Chemotherapy regimens numbering 0 to 3 had been given to patients. Blood analyses occurred 3 weeks (second dose) and 6 weeks post treatment start. Reported median T cell count for blood samples was around 150,000.

The CDR3 runs 15 residues. Between the trimmed V and J ends, which lost 4 bases and 1 base, there was a span of 14 bases. Germline values: CDR1 SGDLS, CDR2 YYNGEE. Time point specified: peripheral blood 6 weeks after treatment start. Urothelial carcinoma in patients was locally advanced or metastatic. The method was immunoSEQ multiplex PCR; TCRdb's version includes in-frame clones alone and lacks a portion of them. The table shows about 90,000 clones, with around 78% occurring only once. The chain uses TRBV9 and TRBJ1-1; D call uncertain. The sequence was collected from a man aged 70-80 years with urothelial cancer. This sample comprised PBMCs, obtained around atezolizumab (anti-PD-L1) treatment. CDR3 nucleotide sequence: TGTGCCAGCAGCCCCGGAGGGATAGCGAACACTGAAGCTTTCTTT. Protein sequence: CASSPGGIANTEAFF.